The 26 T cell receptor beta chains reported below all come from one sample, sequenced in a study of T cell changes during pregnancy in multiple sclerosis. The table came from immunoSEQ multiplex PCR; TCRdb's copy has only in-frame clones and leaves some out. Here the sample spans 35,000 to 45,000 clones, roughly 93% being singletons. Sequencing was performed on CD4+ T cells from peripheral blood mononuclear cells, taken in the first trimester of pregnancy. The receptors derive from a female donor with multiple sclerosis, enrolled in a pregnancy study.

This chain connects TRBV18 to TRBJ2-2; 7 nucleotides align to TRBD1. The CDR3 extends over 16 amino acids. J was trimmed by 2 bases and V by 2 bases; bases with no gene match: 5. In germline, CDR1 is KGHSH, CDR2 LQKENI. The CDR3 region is CASSPDYRGNTGELFF. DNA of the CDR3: TGTGCCAGCTCACCAGACTACAGGGGTAACACCGGGGAGCTGTTTTTT.

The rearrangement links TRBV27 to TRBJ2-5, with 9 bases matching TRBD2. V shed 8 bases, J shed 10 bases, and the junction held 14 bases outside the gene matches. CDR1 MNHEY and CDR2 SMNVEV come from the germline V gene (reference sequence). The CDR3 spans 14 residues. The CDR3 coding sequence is TGTGCCAGCTCGCTGGCGGCGGGGGGGCCGGTCCAGTACTTC. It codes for CASSLAAGGPVQYF.

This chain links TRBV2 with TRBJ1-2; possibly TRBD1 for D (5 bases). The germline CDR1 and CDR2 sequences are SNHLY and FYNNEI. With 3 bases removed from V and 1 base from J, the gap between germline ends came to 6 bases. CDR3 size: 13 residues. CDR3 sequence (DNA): TGTGCCAGCAGTGACAGGGTTAACTATGGCTACACCTTC. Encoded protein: CASSDRVNYGYTF.

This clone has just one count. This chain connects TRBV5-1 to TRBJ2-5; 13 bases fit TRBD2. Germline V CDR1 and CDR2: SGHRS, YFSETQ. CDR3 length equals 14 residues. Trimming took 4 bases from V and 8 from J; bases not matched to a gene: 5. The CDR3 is CASSLGTSGNTQYF. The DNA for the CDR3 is TGCGCCAGCAGCCTCGGGACTAGCGGGAACACCCAGTACTTC.

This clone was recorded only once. CDR3 nucleotides: TGTGCCATCAGCGTAGGAGGGGACACTGAAGCTTTCTTT. Encoded protein: CAISVGGDTEAFF. The chain recombines TRBV10-3 with TRBJ1-1; D perhaps matches TRBD1 (5 bases). Trimming shortened V by 6 bases and J by 3 bases, and 11 bases separated the two germline ends. CDR3 length: 13 amino acids. Germline assignment: CDR1 ENHRY and CDR2 SYGVKD.

CDR3 sequence (DNA): TGCGCCAGCAGCCAAGATCCCCAGGGGGATGAAAAACTGTTTTTT. Amino acids: CASSQDPQGDEKLFF. This chain connects TRBV4-3 to TRBJ1-4, with 7 bases aligning to TRBD1. Looked up from germline, CDR1 is LGHNA and CDR2 is YSLEER. J gave up 6 bases and V 0 bases, and 4 bases lay outside the gene matches. The CDR3 totals 15 residues.

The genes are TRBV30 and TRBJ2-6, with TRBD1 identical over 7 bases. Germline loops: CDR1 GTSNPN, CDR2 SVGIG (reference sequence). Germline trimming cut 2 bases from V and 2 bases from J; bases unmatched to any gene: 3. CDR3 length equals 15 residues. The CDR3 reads CAWSQDRTGANVLTF. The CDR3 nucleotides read TGTGCCTGGAGTCAGGACAGGACTGGGGCCAACGTCCTGACTTTC.

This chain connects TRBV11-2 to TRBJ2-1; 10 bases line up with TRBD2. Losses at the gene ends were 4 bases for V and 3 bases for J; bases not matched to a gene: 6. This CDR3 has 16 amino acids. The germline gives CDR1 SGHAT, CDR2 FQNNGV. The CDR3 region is CASSSIAGGRYNEQFF. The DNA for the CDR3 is TGTGCCAGCAGCTCAATAGCGGGGGGACGCTACAATGAGCAGTTCTTC.

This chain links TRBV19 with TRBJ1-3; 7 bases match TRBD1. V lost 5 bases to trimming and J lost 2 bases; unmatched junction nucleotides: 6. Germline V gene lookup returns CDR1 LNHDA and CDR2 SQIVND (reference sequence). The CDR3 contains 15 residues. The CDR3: CASSATGVPGNTIYF. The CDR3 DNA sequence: TGTGCCAGTAGTGCAACAGGGGTACCTGGAAACACCATATATTTT.

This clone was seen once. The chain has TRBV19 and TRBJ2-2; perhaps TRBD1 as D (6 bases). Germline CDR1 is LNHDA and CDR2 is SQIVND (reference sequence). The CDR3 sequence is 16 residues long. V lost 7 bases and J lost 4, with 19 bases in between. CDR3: CASTSTGNRLTGELFF. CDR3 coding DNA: TGTGCCAGTACTTCTACAGGGAACCGACTCACCGGGGAGCTGTTTTTT.

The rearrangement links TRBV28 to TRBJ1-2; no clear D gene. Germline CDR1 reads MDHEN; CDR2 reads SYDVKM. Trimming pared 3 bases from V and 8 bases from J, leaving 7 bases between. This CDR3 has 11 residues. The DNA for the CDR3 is TGTGCCAGCAGTTTTGCGGCGGGCTACACCTTC. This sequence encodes CASSFAAGYTF.

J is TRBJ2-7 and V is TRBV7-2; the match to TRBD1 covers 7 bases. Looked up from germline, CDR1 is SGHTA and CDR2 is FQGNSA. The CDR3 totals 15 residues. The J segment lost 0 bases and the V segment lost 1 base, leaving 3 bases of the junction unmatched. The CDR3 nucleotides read TGTGCCAGCAGCTTAGACGGGACAGCCTCCTACGAGCAGTACTTC. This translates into CASSLDGTASYEQYF.

The CDR3: CASSILAGGPVYNEQFF. CDR3 bases: TGTGCCAGTAGTATACTAGCGGGGGGGCCTGTCTACAATGAGCAGTTCTTC. V and J are TRBV19 and TRBJ2-1, with 12 bases matching TRBD2. Germline values: CDR1 LNHDA, CDR2 SQIVND (reference sequence). This CDR3 has 17 residues. Trimming removed 2 bases from V and 3 bases from J; junction bases left unmatched: 5.

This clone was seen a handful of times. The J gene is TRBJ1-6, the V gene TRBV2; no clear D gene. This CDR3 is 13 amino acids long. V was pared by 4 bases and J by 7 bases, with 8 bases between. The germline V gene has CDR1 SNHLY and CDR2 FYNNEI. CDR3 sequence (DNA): TGTGCCAGCAGTGCGCAGTCGAATTCACCCCTCCACTTT. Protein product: CASSAQSNSPLHF.

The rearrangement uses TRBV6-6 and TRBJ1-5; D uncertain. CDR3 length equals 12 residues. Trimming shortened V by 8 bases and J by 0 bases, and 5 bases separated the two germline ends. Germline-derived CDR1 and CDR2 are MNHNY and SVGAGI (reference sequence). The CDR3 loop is CASGHSNQPQHF. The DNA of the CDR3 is TGTGCCAGCGGCCATAGCAATCAGCCCCAGCATTTT.

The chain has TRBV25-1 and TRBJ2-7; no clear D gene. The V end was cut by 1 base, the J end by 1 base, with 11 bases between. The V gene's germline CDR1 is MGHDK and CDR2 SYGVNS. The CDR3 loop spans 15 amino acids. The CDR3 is CASSESVGRSYEQYF. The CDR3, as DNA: TGTGCCAGCAGTGAATCAGTGGGCCGGTCCTACGAGCAGTACTTC.

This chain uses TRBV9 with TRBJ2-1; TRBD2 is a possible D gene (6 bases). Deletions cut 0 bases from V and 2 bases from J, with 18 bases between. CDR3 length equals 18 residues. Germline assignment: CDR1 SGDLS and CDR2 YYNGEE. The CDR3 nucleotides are TGTGCCAGCAGCGTAGGAGTGAATGCGGGAAGCGCCTACAATGAGCAGTTCTTC. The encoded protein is CASSVGVNAGSAYNEQFF.

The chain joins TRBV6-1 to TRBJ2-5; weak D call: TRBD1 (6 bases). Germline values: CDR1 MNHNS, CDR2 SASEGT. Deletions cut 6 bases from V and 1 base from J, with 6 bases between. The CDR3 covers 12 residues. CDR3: CASSRGQETQYF. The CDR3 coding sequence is TGTGCCAGCAGCAGGGGCCAAGAGACCCAGTACTTC.

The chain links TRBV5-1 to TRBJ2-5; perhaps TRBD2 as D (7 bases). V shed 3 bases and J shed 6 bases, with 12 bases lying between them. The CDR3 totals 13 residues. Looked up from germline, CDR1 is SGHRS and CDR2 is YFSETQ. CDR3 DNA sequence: TGCGCCAGCAGCTACGTGGGGGGGCAGACCCAGTACTTC. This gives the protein CASSYVGGQTQYF.

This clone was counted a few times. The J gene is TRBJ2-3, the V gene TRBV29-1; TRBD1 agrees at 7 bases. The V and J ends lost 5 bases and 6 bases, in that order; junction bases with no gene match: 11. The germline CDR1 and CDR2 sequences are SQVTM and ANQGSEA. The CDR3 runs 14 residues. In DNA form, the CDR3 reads TGCAGCGTTCCAAGGGGGCCCGGTACGGATACGCAGTATTTT. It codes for CSVPRGPGTDTQYF.

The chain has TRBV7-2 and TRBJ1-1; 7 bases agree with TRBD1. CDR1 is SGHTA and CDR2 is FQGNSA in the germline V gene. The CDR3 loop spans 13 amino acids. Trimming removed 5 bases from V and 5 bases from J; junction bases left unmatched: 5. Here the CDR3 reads CASSLTGPTEAFF. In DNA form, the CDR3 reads TGTGCCAGCAGCCTGACAGGGCCTACTGAAGCTTTCTTT. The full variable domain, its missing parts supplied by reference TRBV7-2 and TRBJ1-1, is GAGVSQSPSNKVTEKGKDVELRCDPISGHTALYWYRQSLGQGLEFLIYFQGNSAPDKSGLPSDRFSAERTGGSVSTLTIQRTQQEDSAVYLCASSLTGPTEAFFGQGTRLTVV.

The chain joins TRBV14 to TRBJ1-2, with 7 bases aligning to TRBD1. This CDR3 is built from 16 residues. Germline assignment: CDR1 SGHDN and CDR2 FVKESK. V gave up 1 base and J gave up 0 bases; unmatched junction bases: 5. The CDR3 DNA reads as TGTGCCAGCAGCCAAGCAAGACAGGGATCTAACTATGGCTACACCTTC. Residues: CASSQARQGSNYGYTF. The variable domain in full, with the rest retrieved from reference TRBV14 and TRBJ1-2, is EAGVTQFPSHSVIEKGQTVTLRCDPISGHDNLYWYRRVMGKEIKFLLHFVKESKQDESGMPNNRFLAERTGGTYSTLKVQPAELEDSGVYFCASSQARQGSNYGYTFGSGTRLTVV.

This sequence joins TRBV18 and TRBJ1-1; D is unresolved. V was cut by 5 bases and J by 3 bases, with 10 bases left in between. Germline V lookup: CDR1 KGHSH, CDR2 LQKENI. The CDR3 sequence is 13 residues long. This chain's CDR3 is CASSRIEDTEAFF. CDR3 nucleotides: TGTGCCAGCTCAAGGATCGAGGACACTGAAGCTTTCTTT.

The CDR3 is CASSILPGRTGELFF. The DNA of the CDR3 is TGTGCCAGTAGTATTCTCCCGGGGAGGACCGGGGAGCTGTTTTTT. The chain joins TRBV19 to TRBJ2-2, with D perhaps matching TRBD2 (6 bases). The CDR3 runs 15 residues. Per germline, CDR1 LNHDA and CDR2 SQIVND (reference sequence). V lost 3 bases and J lost 5, with 13 bases in between.

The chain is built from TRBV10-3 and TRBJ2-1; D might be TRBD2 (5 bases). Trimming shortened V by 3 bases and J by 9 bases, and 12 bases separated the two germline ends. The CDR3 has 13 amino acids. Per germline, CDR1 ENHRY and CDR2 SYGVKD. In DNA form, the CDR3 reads TGTGCCATCAGTGAATTCGAGGGAGCTGAGCAGTTCTTC. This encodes CAISEFEGAEQFF.

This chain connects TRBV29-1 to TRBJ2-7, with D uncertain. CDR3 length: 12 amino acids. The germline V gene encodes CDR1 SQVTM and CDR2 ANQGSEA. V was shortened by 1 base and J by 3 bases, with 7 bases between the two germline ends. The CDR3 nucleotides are TGCAGCGTTGAAGTAAACAGCTACGAGCAGTACTTC. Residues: CSVEVNSYEQYF.